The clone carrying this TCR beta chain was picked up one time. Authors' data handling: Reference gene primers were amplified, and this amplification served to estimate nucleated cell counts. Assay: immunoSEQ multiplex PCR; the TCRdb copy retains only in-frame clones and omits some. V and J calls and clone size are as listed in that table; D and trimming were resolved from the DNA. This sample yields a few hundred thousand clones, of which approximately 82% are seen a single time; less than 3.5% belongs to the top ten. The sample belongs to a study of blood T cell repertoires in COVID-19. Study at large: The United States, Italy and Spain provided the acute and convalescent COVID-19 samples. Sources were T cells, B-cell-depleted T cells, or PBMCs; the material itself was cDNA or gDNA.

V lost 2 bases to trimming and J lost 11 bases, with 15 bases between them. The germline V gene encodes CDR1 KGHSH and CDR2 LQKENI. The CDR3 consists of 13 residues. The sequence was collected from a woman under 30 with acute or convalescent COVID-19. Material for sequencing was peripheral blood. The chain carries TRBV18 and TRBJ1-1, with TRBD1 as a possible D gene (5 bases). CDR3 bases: TGTGCCAGCTCACCAGCGACCGGGACTGGGGCTTTCTTT. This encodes CASSPATGTGAFF.